This T cell receptor beta chain was identified in a study of regulatory T cells in long-lasting Graves disease (dated by TCRdb to 2020 to 2023). Describing the broader study: Persistent Graves' disease was defined as persistently positive TSH receptor autoantibodies together with antithyroid drug treatment for over 5 years. Patients with persistent Graves' disease were compared with patients with newly diagnosed Graves' disease using TCR sequencing and RNA sequencing of peripheral blood. The study took place in China and was registered as a clinical trial. A total of around 33 samples underwent TCR sequencing, from about 13 patients with persistent Graves' disease and 20 or so patients with newly diagnosed Graves' disease. On average, persistent Graves' disease patients in the clinical cohort had been on antithyroid drugs for around 9.5 years. The investigation overall reported the following: TRBV28, TRBJ1-2 and TRBJ2-5 were preferentially used in persistent disease, while TRBV20-1 and TRBJ2-1 were favored in newly diagnosed disease. The authors noted that the small sample size was a limitation that may lower accuracy. A larger number of public clonotypes was shared among persistent patients (approximately 3,000) than among newly diagnosed patients (approximately 1,000). Only peripheral blood was studied, because thyroid tissue, the primary lesion, was inaccessible. Persistent Graves' disease patients showed lower TCR Shannon entropy and fewer highly expanded clones than newly diagnosed patients, suggesting clonal expansion. Sequencing and analysis were limited to the TCR beta chain.

From V the trimming removes 10 bases and from J it removes 6 bases, while the gene matches leave 12 bases of the junction unaccounted for. CDR1 and CDR2, per the germline V gene (reference sequence), are LNHDA and SQIVND. The CDR3 starts with the cysteine, ends with the phenylalanine, and has 15 residues. The read is trimmed to its CDR3 DNA, 45 bases read in frame from base 1. Ten or more counts support this clonotype. Its antigen remains undetermined. No qualities accompany the bases; no much larger clone lies one base away. Receptor libraries were prepared by multiplex PCR. Sequencing relied on an Illumina HiSeq 4000. CDR3 regions were amplified by Arm-PCR with iRepertoire HTBI primers to construct TCR beta libraries. PCR products were gel purified before sequencing. In the source study's methods: Gene usage analysis of CDR3 amino acid clonotypes used the approximately 62 TRBV and some 15 TRBJ segments found across samples. COPE and FqMerger were used to merge the filtered high-quality paired reads into contigs. BLAST was used to align contigs to the IMGT TRBV, TRBD and TRBJ reference genes, and CDR3 was defined following IMGT. Clonotypes above 0.1% frequency were classified as highly expanded clones. Repertoire diversity was measured by Shannon entropy, and V-J evenness by the Gini coefficient. Clonotypes shared by more than one individual were considered public. Starting from the raw public reads, TCRdb applied fastp trimming at Q25, assembled clones with MiXCR and retained in-frame beta chains. CDR3 protein duplicates are merged, each entry listing the most common genes and DNA. TCRdb assigned the V and J calls; the authors' analysis was not used. Present in this sample are approximately 500,000 distinct CDR3 sequences, roughly 21% of which were seen just once. The top ten clones comprise around 7% of the sample.

Taken with the paper, the label for time point translates to: persistent/refractory GD, antithyroid drugs over 5 years with positive TRAb. For both TCR sequencing and RNA sequencing, RNA was extracted from PBMCs in TRIzol. The diagnosis of Graves' disease followed American Thyroid Association guidelines. Recruitment of patients was carried out at an endocrinology department in Xi'an, China. Each patient gave approximately 10 milliliters of peripheral blood, collected in an EDTA anticoagulant tube. PBMCs were isolated by Ficoll Paque Plus density gradient separation without further T cell sorting. RNA quality was checked with an Agilent 2100 Bioanalyzer and agarose gel, and concentration with a NanoDrop 2000.

The receptor chain draws on TRBV19 and TRBJ1-5; TRBD1 matches 10 bases in the middle. This clonotype was sampled from a female donor with Graves disease. The sample here was peripheral blood mononuclear cells (PBMCs), taken when the disease was refractory, from a patient treated with antithyroid drugs. Here is the DNA: TGTGCCACCCTTCCTCAGACAGGGGGCAGTCAGCCCCAGCATTTT. Translation gives CATLPQTGGSQPQHF.